The clone carrying this T cell receptor (beta chain) was counted between two and nine times. Its cognate antigen is unknown. Unique molecular identifiers were built into the TCR beta cDNA libraries. With roughly 0.85 to 11 million T cells as the source, a few hundred thousand cDNA molecules resulted. TCRdb processed the PCR reads anew with MiXCR; each CDR3 protein has one entry. This table has about 820,000 distinct CDR3 sequences, roughly 50% appearing once. Trimming took off 10 bases at V and 0 bases at J, with 22 bases between the two ends. The CDR3 runs to 17 residues. These data come from a study of post-analysis software for immune sequencing data. The study, taken as a whole, reports: Significantly lower normalized Chao1 diversity was seen in multiple sclerosis patients than in controls. Four or five TRBV segments occurring more often in patients than controls included TRBV5-6, TRBV5-1 and TRBV20-1.

J is TRBJ2-1 and V is TRBV12-3 or TRBV12-4; D is unclear. The TCR comes from a girl between 5 and 17 years old with multiple sclerosis. Sequencing was carried out using blood. This CDR3 is CAITLHPHRSSYNEQFF. The CDR3 region has the DNA TGTGCCATTACCCTCCATCCTCACAGAAGCTCCTACAATGAGCAGTTCTTC.